This TCR beta chain was identified in a study of blood T cell repertoires in COVID-19. The wider study: The United States, Italy and Spain provided the acute and convalescent COVID-19 samples. T cells, B-cell-depleted T cells, or PBMCs provided the cDNA or gDNA that served as material.

CDR1 MNHEY and CDR2 SVGAGI come from the germline V gene. This CDR3 contains 14 residues. V was clipped by 6 bases and J by 7 bases; unmatched bases: 10. How the authors handled the data: Amplification with reference gene primers provided the estimates of nucleated cell counts. Measured with immunoSEQ multiplex PCR; TCRdb has only the in-frame clones, and not every one. V, J and clone size are taken as reported in that table, and D and trimming were inferred from the DNA itself. There are around 200,000 clones in the sample; under 90% occur only once, and 6.7% lies in the top ten. V is TRBV6-5 and J is TRBJ1-2; 8 nucleotides match TRBD1. Sequencing was performed on peripheral blood. This TCR was sampled from a man aged 40-49 years with acute or convalescent COVID-19. CDR3 loop: CASRTDRALSGYTF. The CDR3, as DNA: TGTGCCAGCAGAACGGACAGGGCTCTGAGTGGCTACACCTTC.